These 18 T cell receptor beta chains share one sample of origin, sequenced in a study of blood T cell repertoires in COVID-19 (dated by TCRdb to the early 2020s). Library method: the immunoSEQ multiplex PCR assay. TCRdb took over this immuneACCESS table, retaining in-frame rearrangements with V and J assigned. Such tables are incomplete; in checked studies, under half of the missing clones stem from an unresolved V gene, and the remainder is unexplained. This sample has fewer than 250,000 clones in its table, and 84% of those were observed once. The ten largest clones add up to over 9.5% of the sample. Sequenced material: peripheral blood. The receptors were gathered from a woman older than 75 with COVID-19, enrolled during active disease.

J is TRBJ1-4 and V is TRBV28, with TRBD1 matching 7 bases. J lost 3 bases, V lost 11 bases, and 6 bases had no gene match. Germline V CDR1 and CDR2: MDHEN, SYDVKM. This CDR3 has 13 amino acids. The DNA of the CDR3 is TGTGCCTGTAGGGGGCCAGCTAATGAAAAACTGTTTTTT. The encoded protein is CACRGPANEKLFF.

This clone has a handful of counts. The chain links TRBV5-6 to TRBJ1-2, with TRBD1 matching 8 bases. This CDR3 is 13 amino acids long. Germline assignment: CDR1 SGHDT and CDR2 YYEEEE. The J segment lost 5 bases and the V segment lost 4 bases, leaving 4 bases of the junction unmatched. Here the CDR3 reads CASSDRGIYGYTF. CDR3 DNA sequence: TGTGCCAGCAGCGACAGGGGAATATATGGCTACACCTTC.

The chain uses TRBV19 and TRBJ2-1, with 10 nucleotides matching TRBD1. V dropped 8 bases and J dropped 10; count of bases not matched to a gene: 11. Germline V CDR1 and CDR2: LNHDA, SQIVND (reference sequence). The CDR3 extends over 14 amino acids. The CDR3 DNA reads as TGTGCCAGTGGCCTCCGGGACAGGGGAAACGAGCAGTTCTTC. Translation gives CASGLRDRGNEQFF.

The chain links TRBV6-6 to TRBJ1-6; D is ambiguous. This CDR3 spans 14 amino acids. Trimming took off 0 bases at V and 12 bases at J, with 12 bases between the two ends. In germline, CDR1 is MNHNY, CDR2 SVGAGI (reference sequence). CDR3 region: CASSYSEEAVPLHF. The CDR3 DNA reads TGTGCCAGCAGTTACTCTGAGGAGGCCGTACCCCTCCACTTT.

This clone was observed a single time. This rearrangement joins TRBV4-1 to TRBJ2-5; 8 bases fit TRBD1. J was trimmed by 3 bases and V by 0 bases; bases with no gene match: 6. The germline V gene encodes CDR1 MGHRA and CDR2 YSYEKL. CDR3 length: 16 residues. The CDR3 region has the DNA TGCGCCAGCAGCCAAGACGGGACAGGTGTAAAAGAGACCCAGTACTTC. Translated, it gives CASSQDGTGVKETQYF.

The CDR3 DNA sequence: TGCGCCAGCAATAGCGGGGGGGCCGATCAGTACTTC. Amino acid sequence: CASNSGGADQYF. V gene TRBV5-1 combines with J gene TRBJ2-7; 11 bases match TRBD2. The V segment lost 6 bases and the J segment 10 bases; nucleotides outside the gene matches: 6. The CDR3 extends over 12 amino acids. The germline V gene encodes CDR1 SGHRS and CDR2 YFSETQ.

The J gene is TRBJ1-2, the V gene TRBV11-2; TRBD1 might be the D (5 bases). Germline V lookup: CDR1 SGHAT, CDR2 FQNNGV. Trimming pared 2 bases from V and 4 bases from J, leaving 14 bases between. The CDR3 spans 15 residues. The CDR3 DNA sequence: TGTGCCAGCAGCTTATCAGGGTGGGCGTCCTATGGCTACACCTTC. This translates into CASSLSGWASYGYTF. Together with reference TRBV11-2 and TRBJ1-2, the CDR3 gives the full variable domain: EAGVAQSPRYKIIEKRQSVAFWCNPISGHATLYWYQQILGQGPKLLIQFQNNGVVDDSQLPKDRFSAERLKGVDSTLKIQPAKLEDSAVYLCASSLSGWASYGYTFGSGTRLTVV.

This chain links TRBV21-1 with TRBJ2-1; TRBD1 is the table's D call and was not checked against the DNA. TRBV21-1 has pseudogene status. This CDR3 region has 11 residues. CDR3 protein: CASRDRPEQFF. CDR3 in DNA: TGTGCCAGCAGGGACAGACCTGAGCAGTTCTTC.

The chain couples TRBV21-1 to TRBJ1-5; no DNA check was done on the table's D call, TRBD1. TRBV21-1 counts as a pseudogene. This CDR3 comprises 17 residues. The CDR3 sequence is CASSKGMPPQGNQPQHF. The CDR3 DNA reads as TGTGCCAGCAGCAAAGGCATGCCCCCACAGGGCAATCAGCCCCAGCATTTT.

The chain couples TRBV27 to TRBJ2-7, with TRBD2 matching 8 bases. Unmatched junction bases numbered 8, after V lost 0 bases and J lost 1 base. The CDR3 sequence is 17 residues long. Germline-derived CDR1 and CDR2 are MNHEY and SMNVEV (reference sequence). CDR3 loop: CASSLSSRGGGSYEQYF. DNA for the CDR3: TGTGCCAGCAGTTTATCAAGTCGGGGGGGTGGTTCCTACGAGCAGTACTTC.

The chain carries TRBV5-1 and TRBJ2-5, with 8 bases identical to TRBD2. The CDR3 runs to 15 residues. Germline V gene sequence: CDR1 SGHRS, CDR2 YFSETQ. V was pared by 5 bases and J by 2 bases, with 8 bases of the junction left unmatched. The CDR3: CASRRAGDYQETQYF. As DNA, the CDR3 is TGCGCCAGCAGACGAGCGGGGGACTATCAAGAGACCCAGTACTTC.

In DNA, the CDR3 is TGTGCCAGCAGCTTATGGAGCACCACCGGGGAGCTGTTTTTT. This translates into CASSLWSTTGELFF. This chain joins TRBV7-2 and TRBJ2-2; D remains ambiguous. V was cut by 2 bases and J by 4 bases, with 8 bases left in between. CDR3 length: 14 amino acids. Germline V gives CDR1 SGHTA, CDR2 FQGNSA.

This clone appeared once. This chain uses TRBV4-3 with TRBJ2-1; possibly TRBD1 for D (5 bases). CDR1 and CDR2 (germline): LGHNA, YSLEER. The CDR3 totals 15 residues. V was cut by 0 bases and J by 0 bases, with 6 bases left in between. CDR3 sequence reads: CASSQDQGSYNEQFF. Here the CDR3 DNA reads TGCGCCAGCAGCCAAGATCAGGGCTCCTACAATGAGCAGTTCTTC.

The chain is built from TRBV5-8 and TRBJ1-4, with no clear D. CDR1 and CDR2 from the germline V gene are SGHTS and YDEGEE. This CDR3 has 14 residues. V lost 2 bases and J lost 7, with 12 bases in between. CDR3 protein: CASSFPTSGEKLFF. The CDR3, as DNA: TGTGCCAGCAGCTTCCCTACCTCGGGTGAAAAACTGTTTTTT.

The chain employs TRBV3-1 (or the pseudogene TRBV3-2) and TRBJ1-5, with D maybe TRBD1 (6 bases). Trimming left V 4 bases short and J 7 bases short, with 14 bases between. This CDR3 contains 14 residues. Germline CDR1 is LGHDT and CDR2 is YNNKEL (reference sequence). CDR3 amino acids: CASSPQGRGQPQHF. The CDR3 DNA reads TGTGCCAGCAGCCCCCAGGGGCGCGGCCAGCCCCAGCATTTT.

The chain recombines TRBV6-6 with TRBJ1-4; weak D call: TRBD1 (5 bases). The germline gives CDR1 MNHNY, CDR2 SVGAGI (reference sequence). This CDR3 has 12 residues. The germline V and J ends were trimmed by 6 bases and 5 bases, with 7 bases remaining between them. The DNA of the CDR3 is TGTGCCAGCAGATCAGGGAATGAAAAACTGTTTTTT. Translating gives CASRSGNEKLFF.

This CDR3 is CASSYGTGGSGYTF. CDR3 in DNA: TGTGCCAGCAGTTACGGGACAGGGGGAAGCGGCTACACCTTC. The gene calls are TRBV6-5 and TRBJ1-2, with TRBD1 matching 11 bases. V was clipped by 2 bases and J by 8 bases; unmatched bases: 4. CDR1 is MNHEY and CDR2 is SVGAGI in the germline V gene. CDR3 length: 14 amino acids.

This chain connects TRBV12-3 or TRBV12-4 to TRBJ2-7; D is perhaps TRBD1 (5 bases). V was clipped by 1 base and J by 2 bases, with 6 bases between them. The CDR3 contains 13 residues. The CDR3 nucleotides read TGTGCCAGCAGTTTAGGACAGCCCTACGAGCAGTACTTC. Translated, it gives CASSLGQPYEQYF.